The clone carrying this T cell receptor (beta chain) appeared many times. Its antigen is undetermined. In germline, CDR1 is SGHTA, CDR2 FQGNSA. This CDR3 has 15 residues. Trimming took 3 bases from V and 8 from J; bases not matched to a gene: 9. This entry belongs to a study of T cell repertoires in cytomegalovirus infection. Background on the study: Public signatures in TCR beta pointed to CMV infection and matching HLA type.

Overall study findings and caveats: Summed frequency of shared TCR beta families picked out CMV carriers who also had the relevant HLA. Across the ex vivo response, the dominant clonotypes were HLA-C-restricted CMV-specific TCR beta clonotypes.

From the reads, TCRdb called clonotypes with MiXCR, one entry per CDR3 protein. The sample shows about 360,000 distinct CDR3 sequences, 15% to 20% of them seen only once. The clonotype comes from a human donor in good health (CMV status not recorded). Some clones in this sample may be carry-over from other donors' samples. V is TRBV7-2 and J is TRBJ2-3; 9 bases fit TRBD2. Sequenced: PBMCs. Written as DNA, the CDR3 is TGTGCCAGCAGCTTGAGCGGGAGGTCCGAGGGTACGCAGTATTTT. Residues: CASSLSGRSEGTQYF.